This T cell receptor (beta chain) stems from a study of Ad26.COV2.S vaccination and SARS-CoV-2 variants. Across the study: Enrolled in COV1001, the donor was in the Ad26.COV2.S trial arm, which received the vaccine.

Whole-study findings and limits: Individuals receiving vaccine had higher spike-specific TCR breadth than placebo recipients did.

The treatment is: roughly 18 received Ad26.COV2.S at low or high dose, single or two shots; about 5 received placebo; per-sample allocation not given. The samples were gathered on day 63 after the first injection of vaccine or placebo. This adult donor, from Boston, was 18-55 years old. The V gene's germline CDR1 is LNHDA and CDR2 SQIVND (reference sequence). V was clipped by 5 bases and J by 7 bases; unmatched bases: 6. The CDR3 length is 15 residues. Only in-frame clones appear in the TCRdb table, and some are missing; sequencing was by immunoSEQ multiplex PCR. The sample comprises roughly 680,000 clones, more than 80% of which are singletons, and approximately 1.5% rests with the top ten. For this clone: Its target is unknown.

This TCR derives from a person between 18 and 60 years old who received the Ad26.COV2.S COVID-19 vaccine or a placebo. The sequencing here drew on peripheral blood, taken in a trial of Ad26.COV2.S vaccine versus placebo. J is TRBJ2-1 and V is TRBV19, with 12 bases fitting TRBD2. The CDR3 region is CASSFLAGGPNEQFF. The CDR3 DNA reads TGTGCCAGTAGTTTCCTAGCGGGGGGGCCAAATGAGCAGTTCTTC.